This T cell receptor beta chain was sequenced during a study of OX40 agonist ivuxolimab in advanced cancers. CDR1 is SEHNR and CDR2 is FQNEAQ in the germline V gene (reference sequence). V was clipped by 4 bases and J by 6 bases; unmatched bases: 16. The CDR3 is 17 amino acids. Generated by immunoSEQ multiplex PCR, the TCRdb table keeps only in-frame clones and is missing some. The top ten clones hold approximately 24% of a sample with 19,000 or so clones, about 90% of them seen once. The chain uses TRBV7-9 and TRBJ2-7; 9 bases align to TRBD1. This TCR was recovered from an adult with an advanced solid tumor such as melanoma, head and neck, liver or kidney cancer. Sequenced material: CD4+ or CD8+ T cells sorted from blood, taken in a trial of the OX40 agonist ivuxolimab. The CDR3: CASSSTVPGQGEIEQYF. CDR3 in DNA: TGTGCCAGCAGCTCAACCGTCCCGGGACAGGGAGAAATCGAGCAGTACTTC.